The present entry profiles one T cell receptor (beta chain) with its context. The antigen is not known. This record comes from a study of cytomegalovirus exposure and HLA in healthy donors. About the study: The study placed approximately 78% of its approximately 360 genotyped donors in the Caucasian-associated ancestry cluster.

The CDR3 has 15 amino acids. V was shortened by 0 bases and J by 0 bases, with 6 bases between the two germline ends. Germline V gene lookup returns CDR1 MNHNY and CDR2 SVGAGI (reference sequence). The donors (healthy individuals) were bone marrow donors. Study results and caveats: Cytomegalovirus status was reportedly diagnosed by the classifier with high sensitivity and specificity. A later analysis linked a missense DCLRE1C variant to TCR beta V- and J-gene trimming.

Researchers ran the PCR with 60 Vbeta and 13 Jbeta primers. Using immunoSEQ multiplex PCR, the repertoire was profiled, and TCRdb retains in-frame clones only, with some absent. The sample includes about 98,000 clones, 75% to 85% of them seen just once. The sequence derives from a man younger than 30 in good health and CMV-seropositive. V is TRBV6-6 and J is TRBJ1-3, with D hard to call. Sequencing input: PBMCs. This CDR3 is CASSYSQDSGNTIYF. CDR3 coding DNA: TGTGCCAGCAGTTACTCCCAGGACTCTGGAAACACCATATATTTT.